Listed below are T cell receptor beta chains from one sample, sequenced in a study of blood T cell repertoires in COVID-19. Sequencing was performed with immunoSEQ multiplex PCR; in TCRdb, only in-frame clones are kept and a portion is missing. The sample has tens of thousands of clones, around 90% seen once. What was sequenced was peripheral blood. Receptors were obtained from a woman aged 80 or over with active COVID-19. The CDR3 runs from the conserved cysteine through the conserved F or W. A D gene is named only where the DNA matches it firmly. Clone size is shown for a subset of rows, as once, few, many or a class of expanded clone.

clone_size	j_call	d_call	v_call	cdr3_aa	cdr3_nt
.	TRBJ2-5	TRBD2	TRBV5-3	CARSGGLAGRTVETQYF	TGTGCCAGAAGCGGAGGCCTAGCGGGGAGGACGGTGGAGACCCAGTACTTC
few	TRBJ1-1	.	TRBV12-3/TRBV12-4	CASSSGSRVAFF	TGTGCCAGCAGTTCGGGTAGCAGGGTGGCTTTCTTT
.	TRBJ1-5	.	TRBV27	CASSPTRLNQPQHF	TGTGCCAGCAGTCCGACACGCCTCAATCAGCCCCAGCATTTT
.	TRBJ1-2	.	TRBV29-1	CSVDSQSGYTF	TGCAGCGTTGATTCGCAGTCTGGCTACACCTTC
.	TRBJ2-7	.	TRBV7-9	CASSPMYEQYF	TGTGCCAGCAGCCCTATGTACGAGCAGTACTTC
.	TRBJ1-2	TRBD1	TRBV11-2	CASSTGGIYGYTF	TGTGCCAGCTCCACAGGGGGTATCTATGGCTACACCTTC
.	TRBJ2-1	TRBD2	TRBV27	CASTSGGSYNEQFF	TGTGCCAGCACCTCGGGGGGTTCCTACAATGAGCAGTTCTTC
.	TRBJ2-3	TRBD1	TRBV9	CASSVRTGDLTDTQYF	TGTGCCAGCAGCGTCAGGACAGGGGATCTCACAGATACGCAGTATTTT
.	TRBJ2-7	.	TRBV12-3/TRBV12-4	CATSGSHYEQYF	TGTGCCACCTCGGGATCTCACTACGAGCAGTACTTC
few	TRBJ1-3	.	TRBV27	CASSSLQANFGNTIYF	TGTGCCAGCAGTTCTCTGCAGGCCAACTTTGGAAACACCATATATTTT
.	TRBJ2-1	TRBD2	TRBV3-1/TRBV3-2	CASSHRGSGGLEQFF	TGTGCCAGCAGCCATCGAGGGAGCGGGGGTTTGGAGCAGTTCTTC
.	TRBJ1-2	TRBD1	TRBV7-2	CASSPRTGGAVYGYTF	TGTGCCAGCAGCCCGAGGACAGGGGGCGCGGTGTATGGCTACACCTTC
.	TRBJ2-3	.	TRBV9	CASSVWGGLTDTQYF	TGTGCCAGCAGCGTATGGGGGGGCCTGACAGATACGCAGTATTTT
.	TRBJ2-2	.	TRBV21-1	CSRRQGNTGELFF	TGTTCCCGGCGGCAGGGGAACACCGGGGAGCTGTTTTTT
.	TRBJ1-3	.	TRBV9	CASSVRGASGNTIYF	TGTGCCAGCAGCGTACGGGGGGCCTCAGGAAACACCATATATTTT
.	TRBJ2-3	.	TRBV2	CASLRMGLGGDTQYF	TGTGCCAGCCTGAGGATGGGGCTCGGGGGAGATACGCAGTATTTT
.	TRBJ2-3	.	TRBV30	CAWTEGASDTQYF	TGTGCCTGGACAGAGGGCGCGTCGGATACGCAGTATTTT